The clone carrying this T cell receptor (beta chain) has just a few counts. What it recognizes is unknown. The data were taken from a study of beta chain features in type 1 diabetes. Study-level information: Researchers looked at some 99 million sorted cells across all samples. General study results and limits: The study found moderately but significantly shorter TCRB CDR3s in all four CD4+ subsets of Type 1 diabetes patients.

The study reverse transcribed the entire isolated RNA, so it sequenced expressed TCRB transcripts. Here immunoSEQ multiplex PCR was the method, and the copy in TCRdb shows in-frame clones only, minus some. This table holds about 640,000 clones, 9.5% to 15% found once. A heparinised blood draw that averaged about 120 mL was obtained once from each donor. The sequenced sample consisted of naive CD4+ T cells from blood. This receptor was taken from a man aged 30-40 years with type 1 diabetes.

CDR3 sequence: CASSLDLMRGSHGYTF. CDR3 DNA sequence: TGTGCCAGCAGCTTAGATCTCATGCGGGGGTCCCATGGCTACACCTTC. The chain couples TRBV7-2 to TRBJ1-2; perhaps TRBD1 as D (5 bases). V was shortened by 1 base and J by 6 bases, with 18 bases between the two germline ends. This CDR3 has 16 residues. In germline, CDR1 is SGHTA, CDR2 FQGNSA.